The 26 T cell receptor beta chains below come from one sample, sequenced in a study of blood T cell repertoires in COVID-19. Repertoires were generated with immunoSEQ multiplex PCR, while TCRdb's copy carries only in-frame clones and drops some. Here the sample spans some 150,000 clones, about 79% being singletons. Sequencing used peripheral blood. The receptors derive from a woman older than 75 with active or convalescent COVID-19.

The chain uses TRBV5-4 and TRBJ1-2, with unresolved D. Germline CDR1 is SGHNT and CDR2 is YYREEE (reference sequence). The V gene lost 4 bases and the J gene lost 3 bases, with 16 bases spanning the gap. The CDR3 has 15 residues. In DNA, the CDR3 is TGTGCCAGCAGCCCGGCCCCCGGGGAGGACTATGGCTACACCTTC. This encodes CASSPAPGEDYGYTF.

This chain joins TRBV28 and TRBJ1-2; D remains unclear. Trimming removed 5 bases from V and 3 bases from J, with 7 bases in between. Per germline, CDR1 MDHEN and CDR2 SYDVKM. The CDR3 sequence is 12 residues long. In DNA form, the CDR3 reads TGTGCCAGCAGTAGCGTATACTATGGCTACACCTTC. This encodes CASSSVYYGYTF.

This rearrangement joins TRBV2 to TRBJ1-5; a possible D gene is TRBD1 (6 bases). This CDR3 comprises 15 residues. In germline, CDR1 is SNHLY, CDR2 FYNNEI. V was shortened by 4 bases and J by 1 base, with 11 bases between the two germline ends. The CDR3: CASSGDTLSNQPQHF. The CDR3 DNA reads TGTGCCAGCAGTGGGGACACACTCAGCAATCAGCCCCAGCATTTT.

This clone has only a few counts. The chain combines TRBV5-4 with TRBJ1-2; no clear D gene. The CDR3 is 13 amino acids. CDR1 SGHNT and CDR2 YYREEE come from the germline V gene (reference sequence). Deletions cut 3 bases from V and 8 bases from J, with 14 bases between. CDR3 in DNA: TGTGCCAGCAGCTCCCGGGGTAGTTGGGGCTACACCTTC. The encoded protein is CASSSRGSWGYTF.

CDR3 sequence (DNA): TGTGCCAGTAAGGACAGGAGCGATCAGCCCCAGCATTTT. As protein: CASKDRSDQPQHF. The J gene is TRBJ1-5, the V gene TRBV19, with 7 bases matching TRBD1. The germline gives CDR1 LNHDA, CDR2 SQIVND (reference sequence). The CDR3 contains 13 residues. J gave up 5 bases and V 7 bases, and 5 bases lay outside the gene matches.

The V and J genes are TRBV2 and TRBJ2-7; D is possibly TRBD2 (5 bases). There are 12 residues in the CDR3. Between the trimmed V and J ends, which lost 5 bases and 4 bases, there was a span of 9 bases. CDR1 SNHLY and CDR2 FYNNEI come from the germline V gene. The CDR3 loop reads CASSKDSYEQYF. The DNA of the CDR3 is TGTGCCAGCAGTAAGGACTCATACGAGCAGTACTTC.

The genes are TRBV19 and TRBJ1-3; possibly TRBD1 for D (5 bases). V was pared by 1 base and J by 2 bases, with 6 bases between. The CDR3 extends over 14 amino acids. Germline loops: CDR1 LNHDA, CDR2 SQIVND (reference sequence). The CDR3 sequence is CASSIGTPGNTIYF. For the CDR3, the DNA is TGTGCCAGTAGTATAGGGACACCTGGAAACACCATATATTTT.

The chain couples TRBV5-1 to TRBJ1-4; TRBD1 matches at 7 bases. The CDR3 runs to 14 residues. J lost 7 bases, V lost 2 bases, and 5 bases had no gene match. In germline, CDR1 is SGHRS, CDR2 YFSETQ. As DNA, the CDR3 is TGCGCCAGCAGCTTAACAGGGGCTGGTGAAAAACTGTTTTTT. Encoded protein: CASSLTGAGEKLFF. The entire variable domain, with the rest obtained from reference TRBV5-1 and TRBJ1-4, is as follows: KAGVTQTPRYLIKTRGQQVTLSCSPISGHRSVSWYQQTPGQGLQFLFEYFSETQRNKGNFPGRFSGRQFSNSRSEMNVSTLELGDSALYLCASSLTGAGEKLFFGSGTQLSVL.

CDR3 loop: CASSLPRPKGLARYNEQFF. The CDR3 nucleotides read TGCGCCAGCAGCCTCCCTAGGCCAAAAGGACTAGCGCGCTACAATGAGCAGTTCTTC. The chain has TRBV4-1 and TRBJ2-1; TRBD2 matches 9 bases. V was pared by 4 bases and J by 3 bases, with 16 bases of the junction left unmatched. Germline values: CDR1 MGHRA, CDR2 YSYEKL. This CDR3 contains 19 residues.

The chain employs TRBV28 and TRBJ1-6; 10 bases are shared with TRBD1. The V segment lost 6 bases and the J segment 9 bases; nucleotides outside the gene matches: 8. This CDR3 spans 15 amino acids. Germline V gives CDR1 MDHEN, CDR2 SYDVKM. The CDR3 region has the DNA TGTGCCAGCAGACTGGGGGGGACAGGGGTTTCACCCCTCCACTTT. Protein sequence: CASRLGGTGVSPLHF.

This clone has just a few counts. This sequence joins TRBV4-3 and TRBJ1-1, with a weak D call TRBD1 (6 bases). Trimming stripped 6 bases from V and 2 bases from J, with 13 bases between. CDR3 length equals 14 residues. Per the germline V gene, CDR1 is LGHNA and CDR2 is YSLEER. The CDR3 DNA follows: TGCGCCAGCAGTAAGGGGGGGTTCAACACTGAAGCTTTCTTT. Protein sequence: CASSKGGFNTEAFF.

The V and J genes are TRBV19 and TRBJ1-2; the match to TRBD1 covers 7 bases. The CDR3 has 14 amino acids. With V trimmed by 8 bases and J by 2 bases, 8 bases remained unmatched. Per germline, CDR1 LNHDA and CDR2 SQIVND (reference sequence). The CDR3 sequence is CASVNRGWNYGYTF. As DNA, the CDR3 is TGTGCCAGTGTGAACAGGGGTTGGAACTATGGCTACACCTTC.

The rearrangement joins TRBV11-2 to TRBJ1-6; D uncertain. V dropped 5 bases and J dropped 10 bases, with 12 bases sitting between them. This CDR3 comprises 13 residues. Germline CDR1 reads SGHAT; CDR2 reads FQNNGV. The CDR3 here is CASSPSRGSPLHF. CDR3 sequence (DNA): TGTGCCAGCAGCCCTAGTCGGGGATCACCCCTCCACTTT.

This chain uses TRBV19 with TRBJ1-2; 10 positions agree with TRBD1. The junction had 4 bases not matched to a gene; V was cut back by 3 bases and J by 0 bases. This CDR3 has 16 amino acids. Germline V gene sequence: CDR1 LNHDA, CDR2 SQIVND (reference sequence). CDR3 nucleotides: TGTGCCAGTAGTATGGGACAGGGGAGAACTAACTATGGCTACACCTTC. It yields the protein CASSMGQGRTNYGYTF.

This clone has just a few counts. The CDR3 sequence is CASSLTGGTWNSPLHF. CDR3 nucleotides: TGTGCCAGCAGCCTTACAGGGGGCACTTGGAATTCACCCCTCCACTTT. The chain carries TRBV3-1 (or the pseudogene TRBV3-2) and TRBJ1-6, with TRBD1 identical over 9 bases. Germline V gene data show CDR1 as LGHDT and CDR2 as YNNKEL (reference sequence). V dropped 4 bases and J dropped 7; count of bases not matched to a gene: 8. This CDR3 contains 16 residues.

The J gene is TRBJ1-6, the V gene TRBV4-3; TRBD1 matches at 8 bases. Germline-derived CDR1 and CDR2 are LGHNA and YSLEER. Germline trimming cut 0 bases from V and 9 bases from J; bases unmatched to any gene: 7. CDR3 size: 16 residues. Here the CDR3 DNA reads TGCGCCAGCAGCCAAGATCAGGCAGGGGGCTCTTCACCCCTCCACTTT. It yields the protein CASSQDQAGGSSPLHF.

V gene TRBV10-1 combines with J gene TRBJ1-5; no firm D call. The V gene lost 9 bases and the J gene lost 8 bases, with 20 bases spanning the gap. In germline, CDR1 is WNHNN, CDR2 SYGVQD (reference sequence). CDR3 length: 14 amino acids. The CDR3 spells CASEDGRVREPQHF. CDR3 nucleotide sequence: TGCGCCAGTGAGGACGGGAGGGTCCGCGAGCCCCAGCATTTT.

J is TRBJ2-7 and V is TRBV7-8; 8 bases map to TRBD2. CDR1 and CDR2 (germline): SGHVS, FQNEAQ. Trimming at V came to 1 base and at J to 6 bases, leaving 8 bases not matched to a gene. The CDR3 loop spans 15 amino acids. CDR3 sequence (DNA): TGTGCCAGCAGCTTAGAGCGGGGGTTTCGGCTCGAGCAGTACTTC. Protein sequence: CASSLERGFRLEQYF.

The V and J genes are TRBV19 and TRBJ2-5; 11 bases match TRBD2. From germline, CDR1 is LNHDA and CDR2 SQIVND (reference sequence). V was clipped by 6 bases and J by 5 bases; unmatched bases: 8. CDR3 size: 15 residues. The CDR3 reads CASSPVAGGLETQYF. As DNA, the CDR3 is TGTGCCAGTAGCCCGGTAGCGGGGGGGCTCGAGACCCAGTACTTC.

The chain combines TRBV7-8 with TRBJ1-2; D gene unclear. Germline V gene sequence: CDR1 SGHVS, CDR2 FQNEAQ. The CDR3 runs to 14 residues. V dropped 5 bases and J dropped 8 bases, with 18 bases sitting between them. The chain's CDR3 is CASSHNTRGGGYTF. The DNA of the CDR3 is TGTGCCAGCAGCCACAACACACGGGGAGGCGGCTACACCTTC.

This clone has just a few counts. The chain uses TRBV16 and TRBJ2-1; 8 nucleotides line up with TRBD2. CDR1 and CDR2 (germline): KGHSY, FQNENV. V gave up 4 bases and J gave up 4 bases; unmatched junction bases: 6. The CDR3 length is 15 residues. The CDR3: CASSRPGLGYNEQFF. The CDR3 DNA is TGTGCCAGCAGCCGGCCGGGACTAGGGTACAATGAGCAGTTCTTC.

This clone was counted ten times or more. The chain employs TRBV19 and TRBJ2-2; TRBD1 matches 8 bases. V lost 6 bases and J lost 4; bases outside the gene matches: 4. CDR1 is LNHDA and CDR2 is SQIVND in the germline V gene (reference sequence). The CDR3 sequence is 14 residues long. The CDR3 region has the DNA TGTGCCAGTAGCCAGACAGGGGTCACCGGGGAGCTGTTTTTT. Protein sequence: CASSQTGVTGELFF.

This chain joins TRBV7-6 and TRBJ2-3; no reliable D call. The V and J ends lost 1 base and 2 bases respectively, with 13 bases between them. The CDR3 totals 16 residues. The germline gives CDR1 SGHVS, CDR2 FNYEAQ. In DNA, the CDR3 is TGTGCCAGCAGCTTAGTGGTGCCGACTCTCACAGATACGCAGTATTTT. This sequence encodes CASSLVVPTLTDTQYF.

The chain links TRBV6-6 to TRBJ1-5; 7 positions match TRBD1. V lost 4 bases, J lost 3 bases, and 3 bases stayed unmatched. Germline loops: CDR1 MNHNY, CDR2 SVGAGI (reference sequence). The CDR3 is 14 amino acids. CDR3: CASSFRGTNQPQHF. DNA of the CDR3: TGTGCCAGCAGTTTCAGGGGGACCAATCAGCCCCAGCATTTT.

The chain combines TRBV3-1 (or the pseudogene TRBV3-2) with TRBJ2-6, with 12 bases lining up with TRBD2. CDR3 size: 19 residues. Germline loops: CDR1 LGHDT, CDR2 YNNKEL (reference sequence). Trimming removed 5 bases from V and 2 bases from J; junction bases left unmatched: 10. The CDR3 sequence is CASSSPRTSGVPGANVLTF. Here the CDR3 DNA reads TGTGCCAGCAGCTCCCCTCGGACTAGCGGGGTCCCTGGGGCCAACGTCCTGACTTTC.

The rearrangement links TRBV9 to TRBJ2-1, with TRBD2 as a possible D gene (5 bases). Between the trimmed V and J ends, which lost 4 bases and 15 bases, there was a span of 23 bases. Germline values: CDR1 SGDLS, CDR2 YYNGEE. The CDR3 totals 14 residues. DNA for the CDR3: TGTGCCAGCAGCTCTACCAGTGGACTTACCCCTCCGTTCTTC. Translated: CASSSTSGLTPPFF.